These 32 T cell receptor beta chains originate from one sample sequenced in a study of blood T cell repertoires in COVID-19. Using immunoSEQ multiplex PCR, the repertoire was profiled, and TCRdb retains in-frame clones only, with some absent. The sample contains hundreds of thousands of clones, around 90% of which appear only once. The sample comprised peripheral blood. All receptors come from a woman between 18 and 30 years old with acute or convalescent COVID-19.

The chain carries TRBV14 and TRBJ1-2; tentatively, D is TRBD1 (5 bases). This CDR3 region has 16 residues. V shed 2 bases and J shed 7 bases, with 20 bases lying between them. CDR1 and CDR2 from the germline V gene are SGHDN and FVKESK. The CDR3 sequence: CASSQSKKGRLSGYTF. CDR3 nucleotide sequence: TGTGCCAGCAGCCAATCGAAAAAGGGGCGTCTTAGTGGCTACACCTTC.

V usage is TRBV5-1 and J usage is TRBJ2-3; D may be TRBD2 (6 bases). Germline V gene data show CDR1 as SGHRS and CDR2 as YFSETQ. Trimming cost V 5 bases and J 2 bases, with 18 bases left between them. CDR3 length equals 16 residues. CDR3 bases: TGCGCCAGCAGGGACCGGAGGGCTACCCTCACAGATACGCAGTATTTT. It codes for CASRDRRATLTDTQYF.

The chain couples TRBV29-1 to TRBJ2-7; no firm D call. Trimming removed 5 bases at V and 3 bases at J, with 5 bases between. CDR1 and CDR2 from the germline V gene are SQVTM and ANQGSEA. This CDR3 has 10 amino acids. The CDR3 DNA follows: TGCAGCGTTTCAGACTACGAGCAGTACTTC. Its translation: CSVSDYEQYF.

The chain is built from TRBV25-1 and TRBJ2-7; 9 nucleotides align to TRBD1. The CDR3 length is 16 residues. The V gene end was trimmed by 1 base and the J gene end by 7 bases; junction bases not matched to a gene: 11. Germline V CDR1 and CDR2: MGHDK, SYGVNS. This CDR3 is CASSEWVEQGAEEQYF. CDR3 bases: TGTGCCAGCAGTGAATGGGTGGAACAGGGGGCGGAAGAGCAGTACTTC.

The rearrangement joins TRBV6-1 to TRBJ2-1; TRBD2 matches 11 bases. This CDR3 is built from 16 residues. CDR1 and CDR2 (germline): MNHNS, SASEGT. V gave up 3 bases and J gave up 4 bases; unmatched junction bases: 5. The CDR3 region is CASSDPTSGEYNEQFF. In DNA form, the CDR3 reads TGTGCCAGCAGTGACCCGACTAGCGGGGAGTACAATGAGCAGTTCTTC.

The genes are TRBV4-1 and TRBJ1-2; 7 bases align to TRBD1. The CDR3 extends over 17 amino acids. CDR1 and CDR2 from the germline V gene are MGHRA and YSYEKL. J lost 4 bases, V lost 0 bases, and 11 bases had no gene match. In DNA form, the CDR3 reads TGCGCCAGCAGCCAAGAAGGGGGCAGAGAGCAATTCTATGGCTACACCTTC. Residues: CASSQEGGREQFYGYTF.

This clone was detected a few times. The chain carries TRBV7-2 and TRBJ1-2; 9 bases fit TRBD1. The CDR3 extends over 14 amino acids. Losses at the gene ends were 3 bases for V and 3 bases for J; bases not matched to a gene: 2. Germline values: CDR1 SGHTA, CDR2 FQGNSA. As DNA, the CDR3 is TGTGCCAGCAGCTTTGGGACAGGGTACTATGGCTACACCTTC. Translation: CASSFGTGYYGYTF.

CDR3 sequence: CASSLALAGVETQYF. CDR3 sequence (DNA): TGTGCCAGCAGCTTGGCACTAGCGGGGGTAGAGACCCAGTACTTC. The V and J genes are TRBV5-4 and TRBJ2-5, with TRBD2 matching over 11 bases. The CDR3 contains 15 residues. Germline V gene sequence: CDR1 SGHNT, CDR2 YYREEE (reference sequence). The ends lost 0 bases at V and 4 bases at J; junction bases unmatched: 2.

This rearrangement joins TRBV6-2 or TRBV6-3 to TRBJ1-2, with 7 bases fitting TRBD1. The germline gives CDR1 MNHEY, CDR2 SVGEGT. The CDR3 is made up of 13 amino acids. V shed 7 bases and J 6 bases; nucleotides not matched to a gene: 8. CDR3 loop: CASTPGGAHGYTF. The CDR3 coding sequence is TGTGCCAGCACCCCAGGGGGGGCCCATGGCTACACCTTC.

This chain connects TRBV28 to TRBJ2-4; maybe TRBD2 (6 bases). There are 15 residues in the CDR3. Trimming stripped 4 bases from V and 4 bases from J, with 14 bases between. From germline, CDR1 is MDHEN and CDR2 SYDVKM. The CDR3 here is CASSSGGTGKNIQYF. CDR3 sequence (DNA): TGTGCCAGCAGTTCGGGCGGGACGGGTAAAAACATTCAGTACTTC.

This clone was seen once. The rearrangement joins TRBV19 to TRBJ1-4; D gene ambiguous. CDR1 is LNHDA, CDR2 SQIVND, per germline (reference sequence). The ends were cut back, 8 bases at V and 5 bases at J, with 9 bases in the middle. The CDR3 spans 12 residues. CDR3 region: CASETGNEKLFF. The CDR3 nucleotides are TGTGCCAGTGAGACGGGAAATGAAAAACTGTTTTTT.

The J gene is TRBJ1-1, the V gene TRBV30; TRBD1 aligns across 8 bases. The CDR3 spans 15 residues. With 0 bases clipped from V and 4 bases from J, the junction kept 7 bases outside the gene matches. CDR1 GTSNPN and CDR2 SVGIG come from the germline V gene (reference sequence). The DNA for the CDR3 is TGTGCCTGGAGTGTACCGGACAGGGAGATCACTGAAGCTTTCTTT. It is translated as CAWSVPDREITEAFF.

CDR3 coding DNA: TGTGCCAGCAGCCAACTAGCGGGGGGCCACACCGGGGAGCTGTTTTTT. Its translation: CASSQLAGGHTGELFF. The chain uses TRBV5-4 and TRBJ2-2; TRBD2 aligns across 12 bases. The CDR3 loop spans 16 amino acids. With V trimmed by 4 bases and J by 3 bases, 4 bases remained unmatched. The germline V gene encodes CDR1 SGHNT and CDR2 YYREEE (reference sequence). The full variable domain, rest sourced from reference TRBV5-4 and TRBJ2-2, is ETGVTQSPTHLIKTRGQQVTLRCSSQSGHNTVSWYQQALGQGPQFIFQYYREEENGRGNFPPRFSGLQFPNYSSELNVNALELDDSALYLCASSQLAGGHTGELFFGEGSRLTVL.

The rearrangement uses TRBV12-3 or TRBV12-4 and TRBJ1-2; D remains ambiguous. The V end was cut by 8 bases, the J end by 7 bases, with 17 bases between. The CDR3 has 13 residues. The CDR3 loop is CASVFSGKFGYTF. CDR3 nucleotides: TGTGCCAGCGTGTTCTCGGGAAAGTTTGGCTACACCTTC.

J is TRBJ2-3 and V is TRBV6-5; possible D gene TRBD2, 5 bases. The germline V gene encodes CDR1 MNHEY and CDR2 SVGAGI. This CDR3 contains 12 residues. With 6 bases removed from V and 5 bases from J, the gap between germline ends came to 9 bases. As DNA, the CDR3 is TGTGCCAGCAGCCAGAGGGAAGATACGCAGTATTTT. This gives the protein CASSQREDTQYF.

This clone was found once. The chain links TRBV12-3 or TRBV12-4 to TRBJ1-5; D call uncertain. CDR3 length equals 13 residues. With 8 bases removed from V and 5 bases from J, the gap between germline ends came to 13 bases. CDR3 in amino acids: CASGVREDQPQHF. The CDR3, as DNA: TGTGCCAGCGGCGTCCGGGAGGATCAGCCCCAGCATTTT.

The chain recombines TRBV5-1 with TRBJ1-6; the match to TRBD1 covers 8 bases. This CDR3 comprises 17 residues. Germline values: CDR1 SGHRS, CDR2 YFSETQ. V trimming: 4 bases; J trimming: 2 bases; junction bases outside the gene matches: 8. The CDR3 sequence is CASSIDRGVPYNSPLHF. CDR3 coding DNA: TGCGCCAGCAGCATCGACAGGGGAGTCCCCTATAATTCACCCCTCCACTTT. The whole variable domain, filled in from reference TRBV5-1 and TRBJ1-6, reads KAGVTQTPRYLIKTRGQQVTLSCSPISGHRSVSWYQQTPGQGLQFLFEYFSETQRNKGNFPGRFSGRQFSNSRSEMNVSTLELGDSALYLCASSIDRGVPYNSPLHFGNGTRLTVT.

The chain links TRBV5-1 to TRBJ1-2, with 9 bases fitting TRBD1. The CDR3 spans 16 residues. Trimming took 0 bases from V and 4 from J; bases not matched to a gene: 7. Per the germline V gene, CDR1 is SGHRS and CDR2 is YFSETQ. In DNA, the CDR3 is TGCGCCAGCAGCTTGGATCCGGGACAGGGTTCCTATGGCTACACCTTC. The encoded protein is CASSLDPGQGSYGYTF. Together with reference TRBV5-1 and TRBJ1-2, the CDR3 gives the full variable domain: KAGVTQTPRYLIKTRGQQVTLSCSPISGHRSVSWYQQTPGQGLQFLFEYFSETQRNKGNFPGRFSGRQFSNSRSEMNVSTLELGDSALYLCASSLDPGQGSYGYTFGSGTRLTVV.

This chain connects TRBV2 to TRBJ1-5; TRBD1 agrees at 11 bases. This CDR3 has 14 residues. The ends lost 4 bases at V and 7 bases at J; junction bases unmatched: 3. Germline V CDR1 and CDR2: SNHLY, FYNNEI. The CDR3 loop reads CASSGTGGMQPQHF. DNA for the CDR3: TGTGCCAGCAGTGGGACAGGGGGCATGCAGCCCCAGCATTTT.

The V call is TRBV27, the J call TRBJ2-5; 7 bases agree with TRBD1. There are 14 residues in the CDR3. Germline V lookup: CDR1 MNHEY, CDR2 SMNVEV (reference sequence). Germline trimming cut 0 bases from V and 5 bases from J; bases unmatched to any gene: 3. This chain's CDR3 is CASSLSPRGETQYF. The CDR3 DNA reads as TGTGCCAGCAGTTTATCCCCCAGGGGGGAGACCCAGTACTTC.

This clone was picked up one time. V and J are TRBV4-1 and TRBJ2-3; TRBD2 matches 8 bases. Germline V gene sequence: CDR1 MGHRA, CDR2 YSYEKL. This CDR3 region has 15 residues. V shed 3 bases and J 6 bases; nucleotides not matched to a gene: 8. The CDR3 loop reads CASSQVDSGGDTQYF. CDR3 nucleotide sequence: TGCGCCAGCAGCCAGGTCGATTCGGGGGGGGATACGCAGTATTTT.

V gene TRBV3-1 (or the pseudogene TRBV3-2) combines with J gene TRBJ2-3; tentatively, D is TRBD1 (5 bases). The CDR3 has 14 residues. V gave up 6 bases and J gave up 7 bases, with 17 bases separating them. The germline CDR1 and CDR2 sequences are LGHDT and YNNKEL (reference sequence). This CDR3 reads CASREGTWGYTQYF. The CDR3 coding sequence is TGTGCCAGCAGGGAAGGAACATGGGGCTATACGCAGTATTTT.

The chain is built from TRBV4-3 and TRBJ1-6; TRBD1 is a possible D gene (5 bases). The CDR3 spans 16 residues. V was clipped by 0 bases and J by 5 bases, with 11 bases between them. Germline V gives CDR1 LGHNA, CDR2 YSLEER. The CDR3 nucleotides are TGCGCCAGCAGCCAAGATGCTAGGGGTCATAATTCACCCCTCCACTTT. Translated, it gives CASSQDARGHNSPLHF.

The CDR3 region has the DNA TGTGCCAGCAGTTCCCTAGCGGGGGGTACCACAGATACGCAGTATTTT. Encoded protein: CASSSLAGGTTDTQYF. The rearrangement links TRBV27 to TRBJ2-3; 11 nucleotides align to TRBD2. CDR3 length: 16 amino acids. Losses at the gene ends were 4 bases for V and 2 bases for J; bases not matched to a gene: 5. CDR1 and CDR2 (germline): MNHEY, SMNVEV (reference sequence).

The chain is built from TRBV2 and TRBJ2-4; unclear D gene. Trimming took 4 bases from V and 3 from J, leaving 19 bases between them. The CDR3 has 17 amino acids. The germline V gene encodes CDR1 SNHLY and CDR2 FYNNEI. Here the CDR3 reads CASSVPLGEPNKNIQYF. The DNA of the CDR3 is TGTGCCAGCAGTGTGCCTTTGGGCGAACCGAACAAAAACATTCAGTACTTC.

J is TRBJ1-5 and V is TRBV30; TRBD1 matches at 7 bases. Per germline, CDR1 GTSNPN and CDR2 SVGIG (reference sequence). This CDR3 spans 13 amino acids. Trimming took 4 bases from V and 7 from J; bases not matched to a gene: 7. The CDR3 nucleotides read TGTGCCTGGACGCAGGGGGGCGGACAGCCCCAGCATTTT. Translated, it gives CAWTQGGGQPQHF. The entire variable domain, with the rest obtained from reference TRBV30 and TRBJ1-5, is as follows: SQTIHQWPATLVQPVGSPLSLECTVEGTSNPNLYWYRQAAGRGLQLLFYSVGIGQISSEVPQNLSASRPQDRQFILSSKKLLLSDSGFYLCAWTQGGGQPQHFGDGTRLSIL.

The chain is built from TRBV4-3 and TRBJ1-1; no clear D. Per the germline V gene, CDR1 is LGHNA and CDR2 is YSLEER. Trimming pared 0 bases from V and 0 bases from J, leaving 17 bases between. This CDR3 spans 18 amino acids. DNA of the CDR3: TGCGCCAGCAGCCAAGATAGTAACCGAGGATCCCTGAACACTGAAGCTTTCTTT. It codes for CASSQDSNRGSLNTEAFF.

In this sample, this clone turned up once. The rearrangement uses TRBV4-1 and TRBJ1-2, with D perhaps matching TRBD1 (6 bases). V was shortened by 0 bases and J by 2 bases, with 10 bases between the two germline ends. The CDR3 is 15 amino acids. Per germline, CDR1 MGHRA and CDR2 YSYEKL. CDR3 protein: CASSQDRQVNYGYTF. DNA for the CDR3: TGCGCCAGCAGCCAAGATCGACAGGTGAACTATGGCTACACCTTC.

This chain links TRBV7-7 with TRBJ2-7; TRBD2 matches 8 bases. CDR1 SSHAT and CDR2 FNYEAQ come from the germline V gene (reference sequence). V lost 5 bases to trimming and J lost 3 bases; unmatched junction nucleotides: 3. The CDR3 spans 13 residues. The CDR3 DNA follows: TGTGCCAGCAGCCCCGCGGGGGGCTACGAGCAGTACTTC. Protein sequence: CASSPAGGYEQYF.

This chain joins TRBV6-5 and TRBJ2-2; TRBD2 matches at 7 bases. CDR3 size: 14 residues. With V trimmed by 4 bases and J by 6 bases, 5 bases remained unmatched. Germline V gene sequence: CDR1 MNHEY, CDR2 SVGAGI. CDR3 region: CASSLGLLAGELFF. Here the CDR3 DNA reads TGTGCCAGCAGTTTGGGACTATTGGCCGGGGAGCTGTTTTTT.

This clone was observed once. The chain has TRBV4-1 and TRBJ1-1; D remains unclear. From germline, CDR1 is MGHRA and CDR2 YSYEKL. V was cut by 1 base and J by 8 bases, with 14 bases left in between. The length of the CDR3 is 14 residues. Written as DNA, the CDR3 is TGCGCCAGCAGCCAAGTTCGTGTTACAGCCGAAGCTTTCTTT. It is translated as CASSQVRVTAEAFF.

The CDR3 loop is CASSGLFSYEQYF. In DNA, the CDR3 is TGTGCCAGCAGTGGACTGTTCTCCTACGAGCAGTACTTC. The gene calls are TRBV11-2 and TRBJ2-7; maybe TRBD2 (5 bases). V lost 6 bases and J lost 0, with 9 bases in between. There are 13 residues in the CDR3. The germline V gene encodes CDR1 SGHAT and CDR2 FQNNGV.